The 11 T cell receptor beta chains in this list originate from one sample, sequenced in a study of shared clonotypes between healthy human individuals. Clones were read by immunoSEQ multiplex PCR, and TCRdb kept only the in-frame ones, dropping some. In the table there are 2,500,000 or so clones, around 92% of which are singletons. The source material was naive CD4+ T cells from PBMCs. Specified subset: CD45RA+ positively selected. The source of these receptors is a man aged 18 to 29 in good health. Some clones in this sample may be carry-over from other donors' samples.

The J gene is TRBJ2-2, the V gene TRBV21-1; the D call TRBD2 from the table was never checked on the DNA. TRBV21-1 is termed a pseudogene. This CDR3 is built from 16 residues. CDR3 sequence: CASTARLAGDTGELFF. The CDR3 DNA reads as TGTGCCAGCACCGCCCGGCTAGCGGGAGACACCGGGGAGCTGTTTTTT.

The rearrangement joins TRBV28 to TRBJ2-3; 10 nucleotides align to TRBD2. J was trimmed by 2 bases and V by 7 bases; bases with no gene match: 30. Looked up from germline, CDR1 is MDHEN and CDR2 is SYDVKM. The CDR3 runs to 23 residues. CDR3 nucleotide sequence: TGTGCCAGCACCTACTTTCCTCGCCAGTGGGCCAGTGGACTAGCGGAAGACACAGATACGCAGTATTTT. This gives the protein CASTYFPRQWASGLAEDTDTQYF.

The chain uses TRBV9 and TRBJ2-1; 9 nucleotides match TRBD2. This CDR3 has 16 residues. The trim removed 2 bases at V and 3 bases at J, leaving 6 bases unmatched. Germline CDR1 SGDLS, CDR2 YYNGEE. In DNA form, the CDR3 reads TGTGCCAGCAGCGTCTTCGGGACTAGCAACTACAATGAGCAGTTCTTC. Translating gives CASSVFGTSNYNEQFF.

V usage is TRBV7-2 and J usage is TRBJ1-1; the D gene is possibly TRBD1 (6 bases). Trimming removed 5 bases at V and 7 bases at J, with 17 bases between. Germline V gene sequence: CDR1 SGHTA, CDR2 FQGNSA. The CDR3 contains 14 residues. The CDR3 loop reads CASSPLGGRVEAFF. CDR3 DNA sequence: TGTGCCAGCAGCCCCCTAGGGGGGCGTGTTGAAGCTTTCTTT.

The rearrangement links TRBV5-1 to TRBJ2-1, with a weak D call TRBD2 (6 bases). Trimming removed 0 bases from V and 9 bases from J, with 10 bases in between. This CDR3 comprises 13 residues. Germline CDR1 and CDR2: SGHRS and YFSETQ. CDR3 in amino acids: CASSLAAGSEQFF. The CDR3 DNA sequence: TGCGCCAGCAGCTTGGCCGCGGGGAGTGAGCAGTTCTTC.

Comments on this clone: At the DNA level, this CDR3 is encoded by other sequences in the same sample as well. This chain links TRBV5-4 with TRBJ2-3; D is unclear. V gave up 1 base and J gave up 0 bases, with 9 bases separating them. Per the germline V gene, CDR1 is SGHNT and CDR2 is YYREEE (reference sequence). The CDR3 totals 15 residues. The CDR3 DNA reads TGTGCCAGCAGCTTGAGAACTGGTAGCACAGATACGCAGTATTTT. Translated, it gives CASSLRTGSTDTQYF.

The CDR3 sequence is CSAPRSPEAFF. CDR3 in DNA: TGCAGTGCACCCCGGAGTCCTGAAGCTTTCTTT. V is TRBV20-1 and J is TRBJ1-1, with no clear D. CDR3 length: 11 amino acids. Germline CDR1 and CDR2: DFQATT and SNEGSKA (reference sequence). Trimming shortened V by 6 bases and J by 6 bases, and 11 bases separated the two germline ends.

CDR3 region: CASSGDRGLEQFF. Written as DNA, the CDR3 is TGTGCCAGTAGTGGGGACAGGGGGCTTGAGCAGTTCTTC. The genes are TRBV19 and TRBJ2-1, with 12 bases that match TRBD1. The ends lost 5 bases at V and 9 bases at J; junction bases unmatched: 2. From germline, CDR1 is LNHDA and CDR2 SQIVND (reference sequence). The CDR3 contains 13 residues.

The chain has TRBV30 and TRBJ2-7, with 8 bases lining up with TRBD2. Germline assignment: CDR1 GTSNPN and CDR2 SVGIG (reference sequence). The CDR3 totals 14 residues. V gave up 5 bases and J gave up 3 bases; unmatched junction bases: 9. Here the CDR3 reads CAWGTSGAIYEQYF. DNA of the CDR3: TGTGCCTGGGGGACTAGTGGCGCCATCTACGAGCAGTACTTC.

Details on this clone: The sample carries other DNA sequences with the same CDR3. This rearrangement joins TRBV4-1 to TRBJ2-5; 7 nucleotides agree with TRBD2. The germline V gene encodes CDR1 MGHRA and CDR2 YSYEKL. V shed 0 bases and J 5 bases; nucleotides not matched to a gene: 3. This CDR3 is built from 14 residues. CDR3 nucleotides: TGCGCCAGCAGCCAAGATAGGGGAGGGGAGACCCAGTACTTC. Protein product: CASSQDRGGETQYF.

This clone came up a few times. For the CDR3, the DNA is TGTGCCAGCAGCCGGACAGGGGCGCTGAACACTGAAGCTTTCTTT. It codes for CASSRTGALNTEAFF. The chain links TRBV2 to TRBJ1-1; 9 bases fit TRBD1. Trimming at V came to 6 bases and at J to 0 bases, leaving 5 bases not matched to a gene. The germline gives CDR1 SNHLY, CDR2 FYNNEI. This CDR3 comprises 15 residues.